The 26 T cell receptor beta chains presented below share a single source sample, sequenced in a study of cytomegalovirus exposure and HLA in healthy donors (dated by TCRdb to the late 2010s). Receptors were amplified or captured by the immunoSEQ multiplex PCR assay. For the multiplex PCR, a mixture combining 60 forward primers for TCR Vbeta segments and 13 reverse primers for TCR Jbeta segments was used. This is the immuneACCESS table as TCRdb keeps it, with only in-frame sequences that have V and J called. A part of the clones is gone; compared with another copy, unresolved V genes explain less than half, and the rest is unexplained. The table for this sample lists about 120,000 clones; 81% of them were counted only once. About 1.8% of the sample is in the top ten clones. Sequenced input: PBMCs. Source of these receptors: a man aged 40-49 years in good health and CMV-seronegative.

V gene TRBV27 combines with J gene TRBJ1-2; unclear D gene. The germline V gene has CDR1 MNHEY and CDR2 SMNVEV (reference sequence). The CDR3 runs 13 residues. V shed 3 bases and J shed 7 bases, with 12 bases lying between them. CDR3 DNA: TGTGCCAGCAGTTTGGGAGGGAATAGTGGCTACACCTTC. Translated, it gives CASSLGGNSGYTF.

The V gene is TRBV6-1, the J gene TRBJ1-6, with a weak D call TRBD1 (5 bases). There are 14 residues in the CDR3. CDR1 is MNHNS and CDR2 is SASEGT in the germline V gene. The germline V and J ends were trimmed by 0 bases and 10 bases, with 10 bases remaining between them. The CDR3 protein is CASSEAQGGSPLHF. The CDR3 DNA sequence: TGTGCCAGCAGTGAAGCCCAGGGTGGCTCACCCCTCCACTTT.

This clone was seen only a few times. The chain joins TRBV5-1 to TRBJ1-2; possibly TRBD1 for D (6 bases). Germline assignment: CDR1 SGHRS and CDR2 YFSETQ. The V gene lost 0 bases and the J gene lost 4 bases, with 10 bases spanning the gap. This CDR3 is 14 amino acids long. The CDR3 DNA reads TGCGCCAGCAGCTTGGCCCCGGACAGCTATGGCTACACCTTC. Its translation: CASSLAPDSYGYTF.

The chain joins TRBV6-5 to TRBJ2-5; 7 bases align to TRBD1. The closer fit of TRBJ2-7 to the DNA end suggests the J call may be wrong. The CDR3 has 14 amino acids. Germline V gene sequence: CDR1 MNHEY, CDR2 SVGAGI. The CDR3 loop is CASTATGPPTEQYF. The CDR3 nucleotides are TGTGCCAGCACTGCGACAGGGCCCCCCACCGAGCAGTACTTC.

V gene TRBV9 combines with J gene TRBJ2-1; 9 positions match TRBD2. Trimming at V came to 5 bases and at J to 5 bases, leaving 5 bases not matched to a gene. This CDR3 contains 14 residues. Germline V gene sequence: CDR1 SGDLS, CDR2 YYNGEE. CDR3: CASRSSGEDNEQFF. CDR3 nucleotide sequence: TGTGCCAGCAGGTCTAGCGGGGAGGACAATGAGCAGTTCTTC.

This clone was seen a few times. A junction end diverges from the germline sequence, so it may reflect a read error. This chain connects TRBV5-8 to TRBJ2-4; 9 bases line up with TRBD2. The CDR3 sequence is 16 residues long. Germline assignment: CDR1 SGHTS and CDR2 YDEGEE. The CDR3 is CASSLWVGLAKNSQYF. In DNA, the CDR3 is TGTGCCAGCAGCTTGTGGGTGGGACTAGCCAAAAACAGTCAGTACTTC. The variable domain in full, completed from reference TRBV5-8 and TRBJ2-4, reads EAGVTQSPTHLIKTRGQQATLRCSPISGHTSVYWYQQALGLGLQFLLWYDEGEERNRGNFPPRFSGRQFPNYSSELNVNALELEDSALYLCASSLWVGLAKNSQYFGAGTRLSVL.

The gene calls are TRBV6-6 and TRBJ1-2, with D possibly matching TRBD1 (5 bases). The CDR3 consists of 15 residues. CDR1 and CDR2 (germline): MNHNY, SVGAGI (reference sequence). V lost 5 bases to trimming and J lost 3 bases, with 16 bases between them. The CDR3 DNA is TGTGCCAGCAGTACTCCCTACAGGCGCTACTATGGCTACACCTTC. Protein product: CASSTPYRRYYGYTF.

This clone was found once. As DNA, the CDR3 is TGTGCCAGCAGCTTAATCCTGCTAGCGGGGAGCACAGATACGCAGTATTTT. Translation gives CASSLILLAGSTDTQYF. This chain joins TRBV11-1 and TRBJ2-3, with 9 bases that match TRBD2. The germline gives CDR1 SGHAT, CDR2 FQDESV (reference sequence). The V segment lost 2 bases and the J segment 0 bases; nucleotides outside the gene matches: 6. The CDR3 spans 17 residues. Filled out from reference TRBV11-1 and TRBJ2-3, the complete variable domain reads EAEVAQSPRYKITEKSQAVAFWCDPISGHATLYWYRQILGQGPELLVQFQDESVVDDSQLPKDRFSAERLKGVDSTLKIQPAELGDSAMYLCASSLILLAGSTDTQYFGPGTRLTVL.

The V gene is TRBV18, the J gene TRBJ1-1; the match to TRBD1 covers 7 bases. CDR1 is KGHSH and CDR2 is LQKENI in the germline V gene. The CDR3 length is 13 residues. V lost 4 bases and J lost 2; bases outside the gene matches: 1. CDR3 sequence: CASSRDSNTEAFF. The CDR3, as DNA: TGTGCCAGCTCACGGGACAGTAACACTGAAGCTTTCTTT.

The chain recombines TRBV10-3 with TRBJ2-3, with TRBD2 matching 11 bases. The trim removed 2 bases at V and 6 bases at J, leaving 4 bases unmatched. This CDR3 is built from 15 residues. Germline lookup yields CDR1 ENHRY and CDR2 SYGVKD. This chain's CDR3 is CAISEGIAGGDTQYF. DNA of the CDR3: TGTGCCATCAGTGAGGGCATAGCGGGAGGGGATACGCAGTATTTT.

The CDR3 protein is CASSQGTGAFYEQYF. The CDR3 DNA sequence: TGTGCCAGCAGCCAAGGGACAGGGGCCTTCTACGAGCAGTACTTC. J is TRBJ2-7 and V is TRBV11-2, with 10 bases lining up with TRBD1. CDR1 is SGHAT and CDR2 is FQNNGV in the germline V gene. The V and J ends lost 5 bases and 3 bases, in that order; junction bases with no gene match: 7. The length of the CDR3 is 15 residues.

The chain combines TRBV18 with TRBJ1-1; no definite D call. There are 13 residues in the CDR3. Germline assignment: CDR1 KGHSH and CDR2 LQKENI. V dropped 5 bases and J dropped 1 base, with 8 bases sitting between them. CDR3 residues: CASSEAENTEAFF. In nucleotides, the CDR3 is TGTGCCAGCTCAGAGGCAGAGAACACTGAAGCTTTCTTT.

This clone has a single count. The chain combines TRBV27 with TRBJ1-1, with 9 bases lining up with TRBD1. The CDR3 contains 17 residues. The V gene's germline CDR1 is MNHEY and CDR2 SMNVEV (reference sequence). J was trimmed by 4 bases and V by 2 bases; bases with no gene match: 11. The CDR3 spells CASSLRATQGAGTEAFF. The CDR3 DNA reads TGTGCCAGCAGTTTAAGGGCCACACAGGGGGCAGGCACTGAAGCTTTCTTT.

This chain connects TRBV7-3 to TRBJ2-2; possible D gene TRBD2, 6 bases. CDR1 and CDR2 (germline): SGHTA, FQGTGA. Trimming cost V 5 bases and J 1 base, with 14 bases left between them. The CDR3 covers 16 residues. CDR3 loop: CASSPSSVLNTGELFF. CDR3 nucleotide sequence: TGTGCCAGCAGCCCATCTAGCGTCTTGAACACCGGGGAGCTGTTTTTT.

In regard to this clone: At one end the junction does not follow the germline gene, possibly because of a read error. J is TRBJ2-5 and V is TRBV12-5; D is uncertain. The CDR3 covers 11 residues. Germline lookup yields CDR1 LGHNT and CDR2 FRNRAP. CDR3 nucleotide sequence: TGTGCTAGTGGTCCAGACGATACAGTTAACTTC. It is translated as CASGPDDTVNF.

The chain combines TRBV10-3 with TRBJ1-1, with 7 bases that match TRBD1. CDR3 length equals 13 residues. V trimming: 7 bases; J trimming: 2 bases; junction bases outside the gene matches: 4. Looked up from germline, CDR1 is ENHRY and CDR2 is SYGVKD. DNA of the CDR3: TGTGCCATCATGGGACAGAGCAACACTGAAGCTTTCTTT. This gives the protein CAIMGQSNTEAFF.

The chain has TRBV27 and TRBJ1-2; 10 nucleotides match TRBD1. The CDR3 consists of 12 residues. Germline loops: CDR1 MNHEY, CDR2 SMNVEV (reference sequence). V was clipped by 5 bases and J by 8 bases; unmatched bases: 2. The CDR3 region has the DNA TGTGCCAGCAGTGACAGGGGGCACGGCTACACCTTC. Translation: CASSDRGHGYTF.

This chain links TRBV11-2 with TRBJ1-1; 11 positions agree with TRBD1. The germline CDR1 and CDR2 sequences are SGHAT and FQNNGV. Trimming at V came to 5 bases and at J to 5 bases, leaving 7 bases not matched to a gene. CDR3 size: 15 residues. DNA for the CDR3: TGTGCCAGCAGCGTTGGACAGGGGGCGCTTACTGAAGCTTTCTTT. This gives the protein CASSVGQGALTEAFF.

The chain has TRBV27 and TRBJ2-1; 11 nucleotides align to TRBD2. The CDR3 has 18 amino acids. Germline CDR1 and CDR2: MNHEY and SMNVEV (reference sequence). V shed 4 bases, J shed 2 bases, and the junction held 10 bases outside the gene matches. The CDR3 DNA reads TGTGCCAGCAGTTCCCACCCCTTAGCGGGAGGGGCCTACAATGAGCAGTTCTTC. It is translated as CASSSHPLAGGAYNEQFF.

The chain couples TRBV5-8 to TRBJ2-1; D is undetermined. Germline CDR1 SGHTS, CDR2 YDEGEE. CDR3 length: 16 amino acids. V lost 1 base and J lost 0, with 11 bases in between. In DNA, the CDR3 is TGTGCCAGCAGCTTGTATCCTAGAAGCTCCTACAATGAGCAGTTCTTC. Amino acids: CASSLYPRSSYNEQFF.

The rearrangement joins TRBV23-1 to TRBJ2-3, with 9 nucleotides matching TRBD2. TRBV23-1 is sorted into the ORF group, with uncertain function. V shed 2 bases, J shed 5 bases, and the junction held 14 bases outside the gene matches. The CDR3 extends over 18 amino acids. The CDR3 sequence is CASSQIRREGRFLDTQYF. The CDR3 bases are TGCGCCAGCAGTCAAATCCGGCGGGAGGGCCGGTTTTTAGATACGCAGTATTTT.

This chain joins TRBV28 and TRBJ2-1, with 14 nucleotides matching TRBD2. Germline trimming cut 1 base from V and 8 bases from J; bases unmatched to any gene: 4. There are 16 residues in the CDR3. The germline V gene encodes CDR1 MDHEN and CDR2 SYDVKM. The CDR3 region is CASSLFGTSGSYEQFF. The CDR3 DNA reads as TGTGCCAGCAGTTTATTCGGGACTAGCGGGAGTTATGAGCAGTTCTTC.

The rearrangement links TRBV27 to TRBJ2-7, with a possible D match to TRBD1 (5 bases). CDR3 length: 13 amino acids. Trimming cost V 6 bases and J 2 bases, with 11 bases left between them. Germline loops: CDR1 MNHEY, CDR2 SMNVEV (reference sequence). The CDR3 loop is CASRRETAYEQYF. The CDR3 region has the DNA TGTGCCAGCAGGAGAGAGACAGCCTACGAGCAGTACTTC.

In DNA form, the CDR3 reads TGTGCCAGCAGGGACCGAGGGAGTGAGCAGTTCTTC. It codes for CASRDRGSEQFF. The chain uses TRBV2 and TRBJ2-1; a possible D gene is TRBD2 (5 bases). CDR1 is SNHLY and CDR2 is FYNNEI in the germline V gene. CDR3 size: 12 residues. The V and J ends lost 6 bases and 9 bases respectively, with 12 bases between them.

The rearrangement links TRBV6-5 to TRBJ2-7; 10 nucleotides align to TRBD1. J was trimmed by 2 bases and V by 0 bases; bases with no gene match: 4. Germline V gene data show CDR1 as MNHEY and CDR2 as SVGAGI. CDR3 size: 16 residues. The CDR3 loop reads CASSYSSGQGTYEQYF. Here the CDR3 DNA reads TGTGCCAGCAGTTACTCTTCGGGACAGGGGACCTACGAGCAGTACTTC.

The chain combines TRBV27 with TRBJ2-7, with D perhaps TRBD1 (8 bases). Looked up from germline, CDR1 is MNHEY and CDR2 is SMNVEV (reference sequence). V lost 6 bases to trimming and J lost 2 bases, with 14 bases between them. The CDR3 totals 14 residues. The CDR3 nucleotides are TGTGCCAGCAGACCCACAGGGGGGGCCTACGAGCAGTACTTC. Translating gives CASRPTGGAYEQYF.